Reported below is one T cell receptor (beta chain). This clonotype has only a few counts. The antigen this receptor binds is unknown. No much larger clone exists at a distance of one base, and base qualities are not known. The germline ends are 12 bases apart after V is trimmed by 0 bases and J by 5 bases. The germline V gene encodes CDR1 SGDLS and CDR2 YYNGEE. From cysteine to phenylalanine, the CDR3 is 15 amino acids long. The kept DNA is CDR3 alone, 45 bases in frame from the first base. Sequencing took place on an Illumina HiSeq 2500. TCR beta libraries were prepared by quantitative 5'-RACE with molecular barcodes. On the study's bioinformatics: A new computational method based on a probabilistic model of VDJ rearrangement was used to identify disease-linked TCR variants. TCRdb passed the public sequencing reads through fastp at Q25 and MiXCR, retaining productive beta sequences. Rows with one shared CDR3 protein collapse into an entry with the most common genes and DNA. TCRdb, not the authors, supplied the V and J calls. The sample table records approximately 9,000 distinct CDR3 sequences; 3% to 4% of these occur just once. The ten largest make up 10% of the sample.

The sample originates from a study of CD8 T cells in ankylosing spondylitis (dated by TCRdb to 2015 to 2018). Notes on the research overall: T cell receptor beta repertoires were profiled in healthy donors and ankylosing spondylitis patients so that disease-linked TCR variants could be found. The whole study cohort included over a hundred healthy donors and some 27 ankylosing spondylitis patients. Peripheral blood was sampled, and synovial fluid was also collected from ankylosing spondylitis patients. On the study overall, not on this receptor specifically: According to the report, matched synovial fluid samples from ankylosing spondylitis patients were significantly enriched for the disease-linked clones. A TCR beta motif made up of fewer than 10 highly homologous amino acid variants appeared to be characteristic of blood from ankylosing spondylitis patients. Some motif variants were previously reported in synovial fluid and blood of reactive arthritis patients, suggesting common disease-initiation mechanisms. A CD8+ phenotype was shown by the disease-linked clones, which were found at relatively low frequencies in peripheral blood.

Rearrangement joined TRBV9 to TRBJ1-5; no D segment can be confidently identified. Sequenced: blood, either unsorted or a sorted T cell fraction (not recorded which). The TCR comes from a female donor with ankylosing spondylitis or in good health (not recorded which). The CDR3 has the sequence CASSVEGRSDQPQHF. At the DNA level, the sequence is TGTGCCAGCAGCGTAGAAGGCAGGTCAGATCAGCCCCAGCATTTT.